This paragraph reports one TCR beta chain. These data belong to a study of blood T cell repertoires in COVID-19. Study information: PBMCs, B-cell-depleted T cells, or T cells provided the cDNA or gDNA that made up the material.

Trimming removed 5 bases from V and 5 bases from J; junction bases left unmatched: 2. Per germline, CDR1 PRHDT and CDR2 FYEKMQ (reference sequence). The CDR3 runs 12 residues. Authors' analysis steps: Reference gene primers were amplified, and this amplification served to estimate nucleated cell counts. Sequencing used immunoSEQ multiplex PCR; TCRdb keeps in-frame clones, though not all of them. V and J calls plus clone size are reproduced from that table; the DNA served to infer D and trimming. The sample consists of some 150,000 clones, more than 80% of them appearing once. Sequenced sample: peripheral blood. The genes are TRBV13 and TRBJ1-2; 7 bases are shared with TRBD1. The sequence derives from an elderly woman in a cohort sampled during active or convalescent COVID-19. Here the CDR3 DNA reads TGTGCCAGCAGCCTGGGACAGTATGGCTACACCTTC. This gives the protein CASSLGQYGYTF.